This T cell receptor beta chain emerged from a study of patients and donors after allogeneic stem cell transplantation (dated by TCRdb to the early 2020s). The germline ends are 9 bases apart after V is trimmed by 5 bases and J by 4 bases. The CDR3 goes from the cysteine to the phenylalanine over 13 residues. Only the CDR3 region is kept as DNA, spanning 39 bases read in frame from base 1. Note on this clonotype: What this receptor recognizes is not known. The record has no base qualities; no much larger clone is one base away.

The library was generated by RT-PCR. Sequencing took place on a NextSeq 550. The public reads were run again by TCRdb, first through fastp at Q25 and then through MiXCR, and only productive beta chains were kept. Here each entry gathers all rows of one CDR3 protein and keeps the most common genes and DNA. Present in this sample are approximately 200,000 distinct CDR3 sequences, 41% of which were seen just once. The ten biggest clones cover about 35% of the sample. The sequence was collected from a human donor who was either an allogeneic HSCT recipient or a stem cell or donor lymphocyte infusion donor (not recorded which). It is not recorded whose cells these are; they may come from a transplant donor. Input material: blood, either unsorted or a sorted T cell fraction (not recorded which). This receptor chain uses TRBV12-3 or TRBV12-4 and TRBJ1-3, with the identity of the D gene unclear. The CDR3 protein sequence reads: CASSASLGNTIYF. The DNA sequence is TGTGCCAGCAGTGCCTCTTTGGGAAACACCATATATTTT.